These 11 T cell receptor beta chains share one sample of origin, sequenced in a study of CD8 T cells in ankylosing spondylitis (dated by TCRdb to 2016 to 2017). The method behind the library was 5' RACE. Sequencing was carried out with an Illumina HiSeq 2500. TCRdb itself trimmed the public reads at Q25 with fastp, ran MiXCR and retained productive beta chains. A single entry per CDR3 protein holds the most common genes and DNA from its merged rows. Within this sample are around 300,000 distinct CDR3 sequences, with about 14% of them counted one time only. The ten top clones hold approximately 1.1% of the sample. The sequenced sample consisted of blood, either unsorted or a sorted T cell fraction (not recorded which). All receptors derive from a male donor with ankylosing spondylitis or in good health (not recorded which).

The chain uses TRBV5-1 and TRBJ2-5, with 10 bases that match TRBD1. The J segment lost 5 bases and the V segment lost 4 bases, leaving 5 bases of the junction unmatched. Per the germline V gene, CDR1 is SGHRS and CDR2 is YFSETQ. CDR3 length: 14 amino acids. The CDR3, as DNA: TGCGCCAGCAGCGCGGACAGGGGGAGGGAGACCCAGTACTTC. Protein sequence: CASSADRGRETQYF.

This clonotype was found a few times. The chain combines TRBV19 with TRBJ2-2; D not certain. The germline gives CDR1 LNHDA, CDR2 SQIVND (reference sequence). The CDR3 contains 14 residues. The V end was cut by 2 bases, the J end by 6 bases, with 10 bases between. CDR3 protein: CASSIRAAPGELFF. As DNA, the CDR3 is TGTGCCAGTAGTATAAGGGCAGCGCCCGGGGAGCTGTTTTTT.

This clonotype was detected a few times. The chain couples TRBV3-1 to TRBJ2-1; D ambiguous. V was trimmed by 4 bases and J by 5 bases, leaving 18 bases between them. Germline lookup yields CDR1 LGHDT and CDR2 YNNKEL (reference sequence). The CDR3 runs 16 residues. In DNA, the CDR3 is TGTGCCAGCAGCCGCAAAACCCCCGCCGGGCACAATGAGCAGTTCTTC. Amino acids: CASSRKTPAGHNEQFF.

The chain links TRBV7-2 to TRBJ2-7; unclear D gene. The CDR3 consists of 15 residues. Germline CDR1 is SGHTA and CDR2 is FQGNSA. V was pared by 2 bases and J by 2 bases, with 13 bases between. CDR3: CASSLQVDSAYEQYF. CDR3 nucleotides: TGTGCCAGCAGCTTACAAGTAGACTCCGCCTACGAGCAGTACTTC. The full variable domain, its missing parts supplied by reference TRBV7-2 and TRBJ2-7, is GAGVSQSPSNKVTEKGKDVELRCDPISGHTALYWYRQSLGQGLEFLIYFQGNSAPDKSGLPSDRFSAERTGGSVSTLTIQRTQQEDSAVYLCASSLQVDSAYEQYFGPGTRLTVT.

This clonotype occurred a few times. The rearrangement uses TRBV7-9 and TRBJ2-7, with D perhaps matching TRBD1 (7 bases). There are 15 residues in the CDR3. The V end was cut by 5 bases, the J end by 1 base, with 15 bases between. Per the germline V gene, CDR1 is SEHNR and CDR2 is FQNEAQ (reference sequence). The CDR3 loop reads CASSPRGTESYEQYF. Here the CDR3 DNA reads TGTGCCAGCAGCCCTCGGGGGACAGAGTCCTACGAGCAGTACTTC.

In its sample, this clonotype was seen a few times. The rearrangement links TRBV6-5 to TRBJ1-3, with D unresolved. The germline gives CDR1 MNHEY, CDR2 SVGAGI. V gave up 0 bases and J gave up 0 bases, with 0 bases separating them. The CDR3 totals 13 residues. CDR3 sequence: CASSYSSGNTIYF. The CDR3 DNA is TGTGCCAGCAGTTACTCCTCTGGAAACACCATATATTTT.

V gene TRBV7-9 combines with J gene TRBJ1-6, with D possibly matching TRBD1 (5 bases). The CDR3 consists of 15 residues. The V end lost 5 bases, the J end lost 9 bases, and 17 bases lay between the germline ends. Germline V gene lookup returns CDR1 SEHNR and CDR2 FQNEAQ (reference sequence). The chain's CDR3 is CASSPTEGLGSPLHF. For the CDR3, the DNA is TGTGCCAGCAGCCCCACCGAGGGGCTAGGTTCACCCCTCCACTTT.

The V call is TRBV7-6, the J call TRBJ2-7; D not certain. This CDR3 contains 12 residues. The ends were cut back, 5 bases at V and 5 bases at J, with 10 bases in the middle. The germline V gene encodes CDR1 SGHVS and CDR2 FNYEAQ. CDR3 residues: CASSQPGNEQYF. CDR3 DNA sequence: TGTGCCAGCAGCCAGCCGGGTAACGAGCAGTACTTC.

This clonotype has more than one count but fewer than ten. J is TRBJ2-1 and V is TRBV28; D unclear. V was clipped by 5 bases and J by 5 bases, with 13 bases between them. The CDR3 spans 14 residues. Germline assignment: CDR1 MDHEN and CDR2 SYDVKM. The CDR3 DNA reads as TGTGCCAGCAGTCACTCCACCGGAAACAATGAGCAGTTCTTC. Translated, it gives CASSHSTGNNEQFF.

The chain links TRBV24-1 to TRBJ2-1; 11 bases agree with TRBD2. Germline V CDR1 and CDR2: KGHDR, SFDVKD. This CDR3 is 12 amino acids long. The junction had 4 bases not matched to a gene; V was cut back by 9 bases and J by 10 bases. The CDR3 DNA reads TGTGCCACCGGGCTAGCGGGAGGCGAGCAGTTCTTC. Translated, it gives CATGLAGGEQFF.

Only a few counts were recorded for this clonotype. In nucleotides, the CDR3 is TGTGCCAGCAGCTGGGGGGGAGGGACGCGCACAGATACGCAGTATTTT. Amino acids: CASSWGGGTRTDTQYF. The V and J genes are TRBV5-6 and TRBJ2-3, with 7 bases fitting TRBD2. The germline V gene encodes CDR1 SGHDT and CDR2 YYEEEE. The CDR3 covers 16 residues. V dropped 3 bases and J dropped 1; count of bases not matched to a gene: 8. The variable domain in full, with the rest retrieved from reference TRBV5-6 and TRBJ2-3, is DAGVTQSPTHLIKTRGQQVTLRCSPKSGHDTVSWYQQALGQGPQFIFQYYEEEERQRGNFPDRFSGHQFPNYSSELNVNALLLGDSALYLCASSWGGGTRTDTQYFGPGTRLTVL.